Below, 21 T cell receptor beta chains from the same sample are listed, as sequenced in a study of T-cell reconstitution after alpha-beta-depleted transplantation in children. TCRbeta library preparation incorporated unique molecular identifiers. TCRdb fed the PCR reads into MiXCR, producing one record per CDR3 protein. The table has 550,000 to 600,000 distinct CDR3 sequences, 20% to 25% seen once; the top ten hold roughly 13%. Specimen: PBMCs, mostly from graft donor cells, collected 360 days after TCRalphabeta/CD19-depleted stem cell transplant. All receptors come from a boy younger than two who had a stem cell transplant for acute myeloid leukemia, so the T cells may come from the graft donor.

The sample holds a few counts of this clonotype. The V call is TRBV25-1, the J call TRBJ2-5; TRBD2 might be the D (5 bases). The CDR3 is made up of 17 amino acids. Trimming took off 4 bases at V and 2 bases at J, with 20 bases between the two ends. Per germline, CDR1 MGHDK and CDR2 SYGVNS. CDR3 protein: CASSVRERVSLQETQYF. Here the CDR3 DNA reads TGTGCCAGCAGTGTTAGGGAGAGGGTCTCCCTACAAGAGACCCAGTACTTC.

This clonotype has at least ten counts. This chain uses TRBV15 with TRBJ2-7; D gene uncertain. Trimming removed 8 bases at V and 2 bases at J, with 7 bases between. Germline-derived CDR1 and CDR2 are LNHNV and YYDKDF (reference sequence). CDR3 length: 11 residues. The CDR3 reads CATVRTYEQYV. CDR3 coding DNA: TGTGCCACCGTCAGGACCTACGAGCAGTACGTC.

The chain uses TRBV6-5 and TRBJ1-2; D perhaps matches TRBD1 (6 bases). The CDR3 totals 16 residues. V lost 2 bases and J lost 4, with 17 bases in between. Germline V gives CDR1 MNHEY, CDR2 SVGAGI. CDR3 nucleotides: TGTGCCAGCAGTTACGAGGCTATACGGGGGCCCTATGGCTACACCTTC. Protein product: CASSYEAIRGPYGYTF.

This clonotype was counted ten times or more. This sequence joins TRBV5-1 and TRBJ2-1; D is ambiguous. Germline values: CDR1 SGHRS, CDR2 YFSETQ. V was shortened by 2 bases and J by 3 bases, with 6 bases between the two germline ends. This CDR3 comprises 13 residues. CDR3 sequence: CASSFGDYNEQFF. CDR3 coding DNA: TGCGCCAGCAGCTTCGGAGACTACAATGAGCAGTTCTTC.

The chain combines TRBV7-2 with TRBJ2-1; D unresolved. From germline, CDR1 is SGHTA and CDR2 FQGNSA. The CDR3 totals 12 residues. Trimming pared 1 base from V and 8 bases from J, leaving 6 bases between. The CDR3 DNA reads TGTGCCAGCAGCTTAGTTCCCCATGAGCAGTTCTTC. Translated, it gives CASSLVPHEQFF.

The sample holds many counts of this clonotype. The chain has TRBV6-2 or TRBV6-3 and TRBJ2-1; 9 bases line up with TRBD2. CDR1 MNHEY and CDR2 SVGEGT come from the germline V gene. Unmatched junction bases numbered 12, after V lost 5 bases and J lost 7 bases. This CDR3 contains 16 residues. CDR3 amino acids: CASSGPVAGVWNEQFF. The CDR3 bases are TGTGCCAGCAGTGGCCCCGTAGCGGGGGTCTGGAATGAGCAGTTCTTC.

This clonotype was seen many times. V usage is TRBV12-3 or TRBV12-4 and J usage is TRBJ2-7; TRBD1 agrees at 7 bases. After removal of 6 bases from V and 0 bases from J, the junction contained 5 bases not matched to a gene. The CDR3 has 14 residues. CDR3 residues: CASRRGQSSYEQYF. The CDR3 coding sequence is TGTGCCAGCAGGAGGGGACAGAGCTCCTACGAGCAGTACTTC.

This chain connects TRBV7-8 to TRBJ2-7; 11 nucleotides agree with TRBD2. The germline V gene has CDR1 SGHVS and CDR2 FQNEAQ. V lost 4 bases and J lost 4; bases outside the gene matches: 3. The CDR3 has 14 amino acids. The DNA for the CDR3 is TGTGCCAGCAGCTCCCCTAGCGGGGGGTACGAGCAGTACTTC. Its protein is CASSSPSGGYEQYF.

At least ten counts were recorded for this clonotype. V is TRBV12-3 or TRBV12-4 and J is TRBJ2-5; 8 bases align to TRBD1. V shed 6 bases, J shed 5 bases, and the junction held 11 bases outside the gene matches. This CDR3 spans 15 amino acids. As DNA, the CDR3 is TGTGCCAGCAGGCCCGGCAGGGGGCTAGGGGAGACCCAGTACTTC. Amino acids: CASRPGRGLGETQYF.

This clonotype was seen more than once but under ten times. V and J are TRBV6-5 and TRBJ2-3, with no clear D. CDR1 and CDR2 from the germline V gene are MNHEY and SVGAGI. The CDR3 extends over 13 amino acids. Trimming took 4 bases from V and 7 from J, leaving 12 bases between them. The CDR3 sequence: CASSFSEINTQYF. The CDR3 DNA is TGTGCCAGCAGTTTCTCAGAGATAAATACGCAGTATTTT.

This chain uses TRBV27 with TRBJ2-1; the match to TRBD2 covers 11 bases. This CDR3 has 15 residues. The ends lost 3 bases at V and 7 bases at J; junction bases unmatched: 5. Germline V lookup: CDR1 MNHEY, CDR2 SMNVEV (reference sequence). Written as DNA, the CDR3 is TGTGCCAGCAGTTTGTGGCTAGCGGGGGGAAATGAGCAGTTCTTC. This encodes CASSLWLAGGNEQFF.

The chain is built from TRBV7-8 and TRBJ2-3; 9 bases fit TRBD2. The CDR3 length is 16 residues. Germline lookup yields CDR1 SGHVS and CDR2 FQNEAQ. V gave up 0 bases and J gave up 5 bases; unmatched junction bases: 6. CDR3 sequence (DNA): TGTGCCAGCAGCTTAGCGGCAGAAGCGGGGGGAGATACGCAGTATTTT. Protein: CASSLAAEAGGDTQYF. The full variable domain, completed using reference TRBV7-8 and TRBJ2-3, is GAGVSQSPRYKVAKRGQDVALRCDPISGHVSLFWYQQALGQGPEFLTYFQNEAQLDKSGLPSDRFFAERPEGSVSTLKIQRTQQEDSAVYLCASSLAAEAGGDTQYFGPGTRLTVL.

The V and J genes are TRBV9 and TRBJ2-5; D call uncertain. Germline loops: CDR1 SGDLS, CDR2 YYNGEE. The length of the CDR3 is 13 residues. The V end was cut by 2 bases, the J end by 5 bases, with 10 bases between. CDR3 sequence reads: CASSVLGSETQYF. The DNA for the CDR3 is TGTGCCAGCAGCGTTTTAGGAAGTGAGACCCAGTACTTC. Full variable domain (outside the CDR3, taken from reference TRBV9 and TRBJ2-5): DSGVTQTPKHLITATGQRVTLRCSPRSGDLSVYWYQQSLDQGLQFLIQYYNGEERAKGNILERFSAQQFPDLHSELNLSSLELGDSALYFCASSVLGSETQYFGPGTRLLVL.

The chain couples TRBV20-1 to TRBJ2-5; the match to TRBD2 covers 13 bases. Germline CDR1 DFQATT, CDR2 SNEGSKA (reference sequence). The trim removed 3 bases at V and 5 bases at J, leaving 9 bases unmatched. The CDR3 runs to 16 residues. The CDR3 DNA is TGCAGTGCTAGGGTACTAGCGGGGGGGCCTTGGGAGACCCAGTACTTC. Amino acid sequence: CSARVLAGGPWETQYF.

J is TRBJ2-1 and V is TRBV18; D is ambiguous. Deletions cut 2 bases from V and 1 base from J, with 9 bases between. Germline CDR1 and CDR2: KGHSH and LQKENI. CDR3 length equals 15 residues. The chain's CDR3 is CASSPWVTSYNEQFF. DNA for the CDR3: TGTGCCAGCTCACCATGGGTGACTTCCTACAATGAGCAGTTCTTC.

This chain connects TRBV20-1 to TRBJ2-2; D may be TRBD2 (5 bases). V was shortened by 1 base and J by 5 bases, with 11 bases between the two germline ends. This CDR3 is 14 amino acids long. Germline-derived CDR1 and CDR2 are DFQATT and SNEGSKA (reference sequence). For the CDR3, the DNA is TGCAGTGCTAGAGCAGGACTCGGTACCGGGGAGCTGTTTTTT. This encodes CSARAGLGTGELFF.

The sample holds many counts of this clonotype. The CDR3 reads CSVAGTSERTDTQYF. As DNA, the CDR3 is TGCAGCGTTGCCGGGACTAGCGAACGCACAGATACGCAGTATTTT. This chain connects TRBV29-1 to TRBJ2-3, with 10 bases identical to TRBD2. In germline, CDR1 is SQVTM, CDR2 ANQGSEA. This CDR3 is 15 amino acids long. Losses at the gene ends were 4 bases for V and 1 base for J; bases not matched to a gene: 5.

The chain recombines TRBV29-1 with TRBJ1-3; no clear D gene. The CDR3 length is 12 residues. V lost 3 bases to trimming and J lost 0 bases, with 3 bases between them. Germline CDR1 SQVTM, CDR2 ANQGSEA. CDR3 residues: CSVDGSGNTIYF. The CDR3 coding sequence is TGCAGCGTTGATGGCTCTGGAAACACCATATATTTT.

The chain employs TRBV7-2 and TRBJ1-5; 8 positions match TRBD1. The CDR3 totals 15 residues. Germline V gene sequence: CDR1 SGHTA, CDR2 FQGNSA. V lost 4 bases and J lost 8; bases outside the gene matches: 10. Here the CDR3 DNA reads TGTGCCAGCAGCTCATTCGGACAGGGACAGGAGCCCCAGCATTTT. Protein product: CASSSFGQGQEPQHF.

This clonotype was detected only a few times. The chain has TRBV15 and TRBJ2-1; D not resolved. Germline-derived CDR1 and CDR2 are LNHNV and YYDKDF (reference sequence). CDR3 length: 14 residues. Trimming pared 5 bases from V and 5 bases from J, leaving 13 bases between. The DNA of the CDR3 is TGTGCCACCAGCCATGGGTCAGGCAACAATGAGCAGTTCTTC. It encodes CATSHGSGNNEQFF.

This clonotype was seen only a few times. The rearrangement links TRBV28 to TRBJ2-5, with TRBD2 matching over 7 bases. With V trimmed by 6 bases and J by 5 bases, 6 bases remained unmatched. The CDR3 is made up of 13 amino acids. The V gene's germline CDR1 is MDHEN and CDR2 SYDVKM. For the CDR3, the DNA is TGTGCCAGCAGCCCGGGGAGGGAGGAGACCCAGTACTTC. It translates to CASSPGREETQYF. Looking up the rest from reference TRBV28 and TRBJ2-5 gives the full variable domain: DVKVTQSSRYLVKRTGEKVFLECVQDMDHENMFWYRQDPGLGLRLIYFSYDVKMKEKGDIPEGYSVSREKKERFSLILESASTNQTSMYLCASSPGREETQYFGPGTRLLVL.